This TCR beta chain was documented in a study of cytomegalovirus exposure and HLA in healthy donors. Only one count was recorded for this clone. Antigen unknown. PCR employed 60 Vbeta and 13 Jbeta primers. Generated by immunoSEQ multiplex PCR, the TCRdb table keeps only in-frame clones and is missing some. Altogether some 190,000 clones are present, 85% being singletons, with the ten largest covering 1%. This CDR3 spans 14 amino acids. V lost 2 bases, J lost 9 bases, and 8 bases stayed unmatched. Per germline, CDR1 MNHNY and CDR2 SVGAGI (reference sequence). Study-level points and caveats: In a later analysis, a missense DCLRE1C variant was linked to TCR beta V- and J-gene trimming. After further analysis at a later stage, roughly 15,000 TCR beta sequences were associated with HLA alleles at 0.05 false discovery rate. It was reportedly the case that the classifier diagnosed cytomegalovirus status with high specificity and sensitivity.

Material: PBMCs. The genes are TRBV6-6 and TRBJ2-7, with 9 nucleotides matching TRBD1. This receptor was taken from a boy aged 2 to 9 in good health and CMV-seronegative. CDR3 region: CASSYPGQGSAQYF. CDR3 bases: TGTGCCAGCAGTTACCCGGGACAGGGCTCCGCGCAGTACTTC.